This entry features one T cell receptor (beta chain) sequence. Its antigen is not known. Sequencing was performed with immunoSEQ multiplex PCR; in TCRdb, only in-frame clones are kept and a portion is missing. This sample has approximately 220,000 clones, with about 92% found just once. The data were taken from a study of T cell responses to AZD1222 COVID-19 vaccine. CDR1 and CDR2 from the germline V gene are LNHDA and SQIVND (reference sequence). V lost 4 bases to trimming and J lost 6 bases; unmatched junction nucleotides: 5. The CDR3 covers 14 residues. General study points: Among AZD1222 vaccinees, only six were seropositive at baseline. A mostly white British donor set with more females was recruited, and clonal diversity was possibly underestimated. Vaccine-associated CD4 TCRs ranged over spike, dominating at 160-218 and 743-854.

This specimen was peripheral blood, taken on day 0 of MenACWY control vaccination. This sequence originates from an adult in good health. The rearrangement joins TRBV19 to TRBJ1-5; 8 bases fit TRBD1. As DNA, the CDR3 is TGTGCCAGTAGTAAGGACAGGGTCGCTCAGCCCCAGCATTTT. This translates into CASSKDRVAQPQHF.